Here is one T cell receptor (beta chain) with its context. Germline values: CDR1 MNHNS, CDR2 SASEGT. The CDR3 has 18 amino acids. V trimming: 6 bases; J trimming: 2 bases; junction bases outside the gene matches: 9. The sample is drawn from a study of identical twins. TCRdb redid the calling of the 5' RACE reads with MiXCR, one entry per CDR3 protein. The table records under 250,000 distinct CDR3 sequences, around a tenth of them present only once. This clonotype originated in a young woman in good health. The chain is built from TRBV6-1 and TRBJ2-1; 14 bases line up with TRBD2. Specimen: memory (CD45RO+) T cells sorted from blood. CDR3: CASREGLAGDPTYNEQFF. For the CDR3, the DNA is TGTGCCAGCAGAGAGGGACTAGCGGGGGATCCGACCTACAATGAGCAGTTCTTC.